The rows below give T cell receptor beta chains drawn from one sample of a study of beta chain features in type 1 diabetes. TCRdb's copy holds only in-frame clones and misses some; the assay was immunoSEQ multiplex PCR. The profile shows around 330,000 clones, roughly 11% of them singletons. Sequencing was carried out using naive CD4+ T cells from blood. The source of these receptors is a woman aged 25-40 years in good health. The CDR3 runs from the conserved cysteine through the conserved F or W. The D gene is left open where the match is weak. Some rows mark clone size as missing; the rest say once, few, many or name a class of expanded clone.

j_gene: TRBJ1-2; abundance: -; d_gene: -; len: 15; v_gene: TRBV7-9; CDR3nt: TGTGCCAGCAGCTTAGTGAACGAGGCGAACTATGGCTACACCTTC; CDR3aa: CASSLVNEANYGYTF
j_gene: TRBJ2-1; abundance: once; d_gene: TRBD2; len: 13; v_gene: TRBV6-5; CDR3nt: TGTGCCAGTAGCGGGACCCTTAGCAATGAGCAGTTCTTC; CDR3aa: CASSGTLSNEQFF
j_gene: TRBJ1-2; abundance: few; d_gene: -; len: 15; v_gene: TRBV7-8; CDR3nt: TGTGCCAGCAGCTCGAAGGCGGCAGGGGTCTACGGCTACACCTTC; CDR3aa: CASSSKAAGVYGYTF
j_gene: TRBJ2-7; abundance: -; d_gene: -; len: 17; v_gene: TRBV10-3; CDR3nt: TGTGCCATCAGTGAGTACTCAATAGGGCAGGGGATCGACGAGCAGTACTTC; CDR3aa: CAISEYSIGQGIDEQYF
j_gene: TRBJ2-7; abundance: few; d_gene: -; len: 12; v_gene: TRBV14; CDR3nt: TGTGCCAGCAGCCAAGCAGCGTCAAACACCGTTTTC; CDR3aa: CASSQAASNTVF
j_gene: TRBJ2-4; abundance: -; d_gene: TRBD1; len: 16; v_gene: TRBV5-4; CDR3nt: TGTGCCAGCAGCTCAACAGGGGGAAGGGTCAAAAACATTCAGTACTTC; CDR3aa: CASSSTGGRVKNIQYF
j_gene: TRBJ1-1; abundance: few; d_gene: -; len: 15; v_gene: TRBV9; CDR3nt: TGTGCCAGCAGCGTAGGGTTAGGGGTGAACACTGAAGCTTTCTTT; CDR3aa: CASSVGLGVNTEAFF
j_gene: TRBJ2-7; abundance: few; d_gene: -; len: 18; v_gene: TRBV7-9; CDR3nt: TGTGCCAGCAGCTTAGCACATTCCCGGGACACAATTCCCTACGAGCAGTACTTC; CDR3aa: CASSLAHSRDTIPYEQYF
j_gene: TRBJ1-3; abundance: -; d_gene: -; len: 15; v_gene: TRBV5-1; CDR3nt: TGCGCCAGCAGCGTGGACAGTGGCTCTGGAAACACCATATATTTT; CDR3aa: CASSVDSGSGNTIYF
j_gene: TRBJ1-1; abundance: -; d_gene: -; len: 13; v_gene: TRBV27; CDR3nt: TGTGCCAGCACCGATGGGGGGAGGACTGAAGCTTTCTTT; CDR3aa: CASTDGGRTEAFF
j_gene: TRBJ2-3; abundance: -; d_gene: -; len: 13; v_gene: TRBV4-3; CDR3nt: TGCGCCAGCAGCCAAGAGGCCCAGGATACGCAGTATTTT; CDR3aa: CASSQEAQDTQYF
j_gene: TRBJ2-5; abundance: few; d_gene: TRBD1; len: 16; v_gene: TRBV2; CDR3nt: TGTGCCATCCCTCGGGACAGGGGGCGCCCCGTGGAGACCCAGTACTTC; CDR3aa: CAIPRDRGRPVETQYF
j_gene: TRBJ1-2; abundance: -; d_gene: -; len: 16; v_gene: TRBV4-3; CDR3nt: TGCGCCAGCAGCCAAGAGGCAGGGGTTAAGAACTATGGCTACACCTTC; CDR3aa: CASSQEAGVKNYGYTF
j_gene: TRBJ2-7; abundance: -; d_gene: -; len: 11; v_gene: TRBV20-1; CDR3nt: TGCAGTGCCTACGGAGTCTACGAGCAGTACTTC; CDR3aa: CSAYGVYEQYF
j_gene: TRBJ2-5; abundance: few; d_gene: -; len: 13; v_gene: TRBV7-2; CDR3nt: TGTGCCAGCAGCTTAGTCGGGGGAGAGACCCAGTACTTC; CDR3aa: CASSLVGGETQYF
j_gene: TRBJ2-5; abundance: -; d_gene: -; len: 14; v_gene: TRBV19; CDR3nt: TGTGCCAGTAGTACGACACAGGCAATGGGGCCCCAGTACTTC; CDR3aa: CASSTTQAMGPQYF
j_gene: TRBJ2-5; abundance: -; d_gene: TRBD2; len: 16; v_gene: TRBV27; CDR3nt: TGTGCCAGCAGTAAGGGACTAGCGGCGGGAGAAGAGACCCAGTACTTC; CDR3aa: CASSKGLAAGEETQYF
j_gene: TRBJ2-7; abundance: -; d_gene: TRBD2; len: 17; v_gene: TRBV7-9; CDR3nt: TGTGCCAGCAGCTTCCGAACTAGCGGGAGTCGCTCCTACGAGCAGTACTTC; CDR3aa: CASSFRTSGSRSYEQYF
j_gene: TRBJ2-1; abundance: few; d_gene: TRBD2; len: 17; v_gene: TRBV4-3; CDR3nt: TGCGCCAGCAGCCAACTAACCTTAGCGGGAGGCAACAATGAGCAGTTCTTC; CDR3aa: CASSQLTLAGGNNEQFF
j_gene: TRBJ2-7; abundance: -; d_gene: TRBD1; len: 14; v_gene: TRBV28; CDR3nt: TGTGCCAGCAGTGGGGGACAGGGTACCTACGAGCAGTACTTC; CDR3aa: CASSGGQGTYEQYF
j_gene: TRBJ2-7; abundance: few; d_gene: -; len: 13; v_gene: TRBV7-9; CDR3nt: TGTGCCAGCAGCATACCAGGGCTCGACGAGCAGTACTTC; CDR3aa: CASSIPGLDEQYF
j_gene: TRBJ2-7; abundance: -; d_gene: -; len: 10; v_gene: TRBV20-1; CDR3nt: TGCAGTGCTGCGCCCTCCGAGCAGTACTTC; CDR3aa: CSAAPSEQYF
j_gene: TRBJ2-3; abundance: -; d_gene: TRBD1; len: 15; v_gene: TRBV25-1; CDR3nt: TGTGCCAGCAGGGGACAGGGAATGATCACAGATACGCAGTATTTT; CDR3aa: CASRGQGMITDTQYF
j_gene: TRBJ2-3; abundance: -; d_gene: -; len: 14; v_gene: TRBV7-2; CDR3nt: TGTGCCAGCAGCCTCACCAGGGCCACAGATACGCAGTATTTT; CDR3aa: CASSLTRATDTQYF
j_gene: TRBJ2-3; abundance: few; d_gene: -; len: 14; v_gene: TRBV4-2; CDR3nt: TGTGCCAGCAGCCTAGGTGCGGGCACAGATACGCAGTATTTT; CDR3aa: CASSLGAGTDTQYF
j_gene: TRBJ2-2; abundance: few; d_gene: -; len: 14; v_gene: TRBV5-1; CDR3nt: TGCGCCAGCAGCTTCGCACAGGACACCGGGGAGCTGTTTTTT; CDR3aa: CASSFAQDTGELFF
j_gene: TRBJ2-7; abundance: -; d_gene: -; len: 16; v_gene: TRBV4-2; CDR3nt: TGTGCCAGCAGCCAAGAGGTGGGGACTGGATCCTACGAGCAGTACTTC; CDR3aa: CASSQEVGTGSYEQYF